The 32 T cell receptor beta chains below were found in one sample sequenced in a study of blood T cell repertoires in COVID-19. TCRdb's table, derived via immunoSEQ multiplex PCR, lists solely in-frame clones and lacks some. The sample shows approximately 70,000 clones, about nine tenths of them seen only once. The sequenced sample consisted of peripheral blood. The receptors were sampled from a woman aged 80 or older with active COVID-19.

This clone was observed a single time. The rearrangement links TRBV18 to TRBJ1-1, with TRBD1 matching 7 bases. V shed 3 bases and J 3 bases; nucleotides not matched to a gene: 7. This CDR3 is 15 amino acids long. Per germline, CDR1 KGHSH and CDR2 LQKENI. The CDR3 region is CASSPVDRVDTEAFF. The CDR3 DNA follows: TGTGCCAGCTCACCGGTAGACAGGGTAGACACTGAAGCTTTCTTT. The whole variable domain, filled in from reference TRBV18 and TRBJ1-1, reads NAGVMQNPRHLVRRRGQEARLRCSPMKGHSHVYWYRQLPEEGLKFMVYLQKENIIDESGMPKERFSAEFPKEGPSILRIQQVVRGDSAAYFCASSPVDRVDTEAFFGQGTRLTVV.

The genes are TRBV6-2 or TRBV6-3 and TRBJ1-6, with unresolved D. V lost 6 bases and J 0 bases, leaving 12 bases between the germline ends. The V gene's germline CDR1 is MNHEY and CDR2 SVGEGT. The CDR3 contains 16 residues. As DNA, the CDR3 is TGTGCCAGCAGCACCCGACACAGCTCCTATAATTCACCCCTCCACTTT. Its protein product is CASSTRHSSYNSPLHF.

V usage is TRBV5-1 and J usage is TRBJ1-2; D not certain. V lost 0 bases and J lost 8, with 11 bases in between. CDR3 length: 13 residues. In germline, CDR1 is SGHRS, CDR2 YFSETQ. The chain's CDR3 is CASSLDPYRGYTF. As DNA, the CDR3 is TGCGCCAGCAGCTTGGATCCCTACCGGGGCTACACCTTC. The whole variable domain, remainder taken from reference TRBV5-1 and TRBJ1-2, is KAGVTQTPRYLIKTRGQQVTLSCSPISGHRSVSWYQQTPGQGLQFLFEYFSETQRNKGNFPGRFSGRQFSNSRSEMNVSTLELGDSALYLCASSLDPYRGYTFGSGTRLTVV.

This chain uses TRBV9 with TRBJ1-4, with 7 bases matching TRBD1. Germline values: CDR1 SGDLS, CDR2 YYNGEE. There are 15 residues in the CDR3. The V segment lost 5 bases and the J segment 6 bases; nucleotides outside the gene matches: 10. The CDR3 here is CASSETDRAYEKLFF. The CDR3 DNA reads as TGTGCCAGCAGTGAGACCGACAGGGCATATGAAAAACTGTTTTTT. The full variable domain, completed using reference TRBV9 and TRBJ1-4, is DSGVTQTPKHLITATGQRVTLRCSPRSGDLSVYWYQQSLDQGLQFLIQYYNGEERAKGNILERFSAQQFPDLHSELNLSSLELGDSALYFCASSETDRAYEKLFFGSGTQLSVL.

The V call is TRBV19, the J call TRBJ1-3; 7 bases map to TRBD1. Losses at the gene ends were 7 bases for V and 2 bases for J; bases not matched to a gene: 5. The length of the CDR3 is 14 residues. Germline V gene sequence: CDR1 LNHDA, CDR2 SQIVND (reference sequence). The CDR3 loop is CASNTGEAGNTIYF. The CDR3 DNA reads as TGTGCCAGTAATACAGGGGAGGCTGGAAACACCATATATTTT. Combining the CDR3 with reference TRBV19 and TRBJ1-3 gives the whole variable domain DGGITQSPKYLFRKEGQNVTLSCEQNLNHDAMYWYRQDPGQGLRLIYYSQIVNDFQKGDIAEGYSVSREKKESFPLTVTSAQKNPTAFYLCASNTGEAGNTIYFGEGSWLTVV.

The chain couples TRBV2 to TRBJ2-5, with 12 bases fitting TRBD2. The CDR3 contains 15 residues. Germline loops: CDR1 SNHLY, CDR2 FYNNEI. The V gene end was trimmed by 8 bases and the J gene end by 4 bases; junction bases not matched to a gene: 8. DNA of the CDR3: TGTGCCAGCCAGACTAGCGGGAGATCGGGAGAGACCCAGTACTTC. It specifies CASQTSGRSGETQYF.

V is TRBV7-6 and J is TRBJ2-7; D is perhaps TRBD1 (6 bases). V gave up 5 bases and J gave up 3 bases, with 8 bases separating them. The CDR3 extends over 12 amino acids. Germline V gene lookup returns CDR1 SGHVS and CDR2 FNYEAQ. The CDR3 protein is CASSPGDYEQYF. The CDR3 region has the DNA TGTGCCAGCAGCCCAGGGGACTACGAGCAGTACTTC.

The chain uses TRBV7-2 and TRBJ2-1, with 9 bases identical to TRBD1. V lost 5 bases, J lost 7 bases, and 3 bases stayed unmatched. This CDR3 is 13 amino acids long. The germline gives CDR1 SGHTA, CDR2 FQGNSA. This CDR3 reads CASSKQGANEQFF. CDR3 DNA: TGTGCCAGCAGCAAACAGGGGGCTAATGAGCAGTTCTTC.

This CDR3 is CASIKAAGEGKNIQYF. Written as DNA, the CDR3 is TGTGCCAGCATCAAGGCGGCGGGGGAGGGCAAAAACATTCAGTACTTC. This sequence joins TRBV5-5 and TRBJ2-4; 7 bases fit TRBD2. The CDR3 spans 16 residues. Germline-derived CDR1 and CDR2 are SGHKS and YYEKEE (reference sequence). The trim removed 6 bases at V and 3 bases at J, leaving 12 bases unmatched.

The chain couples TRBV7-2 to TRBJ1-5, with TRBD1 identical over 10 bases. V dropped 0 bases and J dropped 7; count of bases not matched to a gene: 9. The germline gives CDR1 SGHTA, CDR2 FQGNSA. This CDR3 is 17 amino acids long. The CDR3 loop is CASSLAQGQGSRQPQHF. The CDR3 bases are TGTGCCAGCAGCTTAGCGCAGGGACAGGGGTCGAGGCAGCCCCAGCATTTT.

The chain couples TRBV29-1 to TRBJ2-6; possibly TRBD2 for D (7 bases). CDR1 is SQVTM, CDR2 ANQGSEA, per germline. Trimming took 5 bases from V and 2 from J, leaving 19 bases between them. CDR3 length equals 17 residues. For the CDR3, the DNA is TGCAGCGTTTCTATTAGGGGGGGCAGGACTGGGGCCAACGTCCTGACTTTC. This gives the protein CSVSIRGGRTGANVLTF.

The V and J genes are TRBV11-2 and TRBJ2-5, with D possibly matching TRBD2 (6 bases). V lost 7 bases and J 1 base, leaving 16 bases between the germline ends. From germline, CDR1 is SGHAT and CDR2 FQNNGV. The CDR3 has 15 amino acids. Here the CDR3 reads CASTLQSSGQETQYF. CDR3 bases: TGTGCCAGCACCCTCCAGAGTAGCGGCCAAGAGACCCAGTACTTC.

This clone appeared once. The chain recombines TRBV5-4 with TRBJ1-4; 9 bases agree with TRBD1. V lost 4 bases and J lost 7; bases outside the gene matches: 8. CDR1 is SGHNT, CDR2 YYREEE, per germline (reference sequence). This CDR3 is 15 amino acids long. CDR3 sequence reads: CASSQTGGAVEKLFF. In nucleotides, the CDR3 is TGTGCCAGCAGCCAAACAGGGGGCGCGGTTGAAAAACTGTTTTTT.

V gene TRBV28 combines with J gene TRBJ1-6, with D possibly TRBD1 on 6 matching bases. Germline V gives CDR1 MDHEN, CDR2 SYDVKM. V dropped 4 bases and J dropped 3 bases, with 13 bases sitting between them. The CDR3 loop spans 16 amino acids. In DNA form, the CDR3 reads TGTGCCAGCAGTTCCTGGGGGCCAGTCTATAATTCACCCCTCCACTTT. This encodes CASSSWGPVYNSPLHF.

The chain recombines TRBV28 with TRBJ1-2, with 9 positions matching TRBD1. The ends lost 6 bases at V and 2 bases at J; junction bases unmatched: 7. The length of the CDR3 is 15 residues. Germline CDR1 reads MDHEN; CDR2 reads SYDVKM. The CDR3 loop is CASSSTGGGNYGYTF. The CDR3 coding sequence is TGTGCCAGCAGCTCAACAGGGGGCGGAAACTATGGCTACACCTTC.

The chain has TRBV10-3 and TRBJ2-7; D possibly corresponds to TRBD1 (6 bases). The CDR3 is 13 residues long. The V end lost 7 bases, the J end lost 4 bases, and 14 bases lay between the germline ends. From germline, CDR1 is ENHRY and CDR2 SYGVKD. The DNA of the CDR3 is TGTGCCATCATGAGGGGACAAAAGTACGAGCAGTACTTC. Its translation is CAIMRGQKYEQYF.

The chain carries TRBV7-9 and TRBJ2-6; D is ambiguous. The CDR3 runs to 12 residues. V dropped 5 bases and J dropped 6 bases, with 5 bases sitting between them. CDR1 SEHNR and CDR2 FQNEAQ come from the germline V gene (reference sequence). CDR3 in amino acids: CASSPQANVLTF. The DNA for the CDR3 is TGTGCCAGCAGCCCCCAGGCCAACGTCCTGACTTTC.

The V and J genes are TRBV4-3 and TRBJ2-3, with D perhaps TRBD2 (6 bases). The CDR3 is made up of 14 amino acids. The V gene's germline CDR1 is LGHNA and CDR2 YSLEER. V lost 1 base and J lost 6, with 11 bases in between. The DNA of the CDR3 is TGCGCCAGCAGCCAAGGGTTTCGGGGGGATACGCAGTATTTT. This codes for CASSQGFRGDTQYF.

The chain links TRBV27 to TRBJ2-7; 7 bases match TRBD1. The CDR3 totals 14 residues. Germline V CDR1 and CDR2: MNHEY, SMNVEV (reference sequence). V trimming: 6 bases; J trimming: 0 bases; junction bases outside the gene matches: 5. In DNA, the CDR3 is TGTGCCAGCAGCAGGGACAGTCCCTCCTACGAGCAGTACTTC. Protein product: CASSRDSPSYEQYF.

The genes are TRBV11-3 and TRBJ2-1; 7 bases map to TRBD2. The length of the CDR3 is 16 residues. Per the germline V gene, CDR1 is SGHNT and CDR2 is YENEEA. V lost 4 bases, J lost 0 bases, and 6 bases stayed unmatched. The CDR3 region is CASSSSRGSSYNEQFF. The CDR3 coding sequence is TGTGCCAGCAGCTCTTCCCGCGGGAGCTCCTACAATGAGCAGTTCTTC.

The V call is TRBV7-3, the J call TRBJ1-5; 7 nucleotides align to TRBD1. CDR1 and CDR2 from the germline V gene are SGHTA and FQGTGA. The CDR3 loop spans 17 amino acids. Trimming cost V 0 bases and J 2 bases; bases outside gene matches: 7. The CDR3 nucleotides are TGTGCCAGCAGCTTAACCCAGGACAGGAGGGGCAATCAGCCCCAGCATTTT. Protein sequence: CASSLTQDRRGNQPQHF.

The rearrangement links TRBV2 to TRBJ2-5; D possibly corresponds to TRBD2 (6 bases). V lost 4 bases to trimming and J lost 4 bases, with 10 bases between them. Germline values: CDR1 SNHLY, CDR2 FYNNEI. The CDR3 loop spans 13 amino acids. The CDR3 is CASSGGTGETQYF. Written as DNA, the CDR3 is TGTGCCAGCAGTGGGGGGACTGGAGAGACCCAGTACTTC.

The V gene is TRBV30, the J gene TRBJ2-7, with 12 bases matching TRBD2. Germline values: CDR1 GTSNPN, CDR2 SVGIG (reference sequence). The V segment lost 0 bases and the J segment 3 bases; nucleotides outside the gene matches: 6. This CDR3 is 16 amino acids long. The CDR3 is CAWSVTSGRLIYEQYF. CDR3 bases: TGTGCCTGGAGTGTAACTAGCGGGAGGCTTATCTACGAGCAGTACTTC.

The gene calls are TRBV7-6 and TRBJ2-6, with TRBD1 as a possible D gene (6 bases). The CDR3 has 18 amino acids. Germline-derived CDR1 and CDR2 are SGHVS and FNYEAQ. The V end lost 2 bases, the J end lost 0 bases, and 14 bases lay between the germline ends. The CDR3 bases are TGTGCCAGCAGCTTACAGACAGGCTCCCACTCTGGGGCCAACGTCCTGACTTTC. Its translation is CASSLQTGSHSGANVLTF.

The chain combines TRBV7-2 with TRBJ1-1, with D tentatively TRBD1 (6 bases). The germline V gene encodes CDR1 SGHTA and CDR2 FQGNSA. The CDR3 runs 16 residues. The V end was cut by 0 bases, the J end by 3 bases, with 14 bases between. The CDR3 is CASSLAGDRWYTEAFF. The CDR3 DNA reads as TGTGCCAGCAGCTTAGCGGGCGACAGGTGGTACACTGAAGCTTTCTTT.

The chain recombines TRBV27 with TRBJ2-1; D may be TRBD1 (5 bases). This CDR3 is 15 amino acids long. V gave up 5 bases and J gave up 0 bases, with 11 bases separating them. Germline lookup yields CDR1 MNHEY and CDR2 SMNVEV (reference sequence). CDR3 sequence: CASSPGKSSYNEQFF. The CDR3 DNA reads TGTGCCAGCAGTCCAGGGAAGAGCTCCTACAATGAGCAGTTCTTC.

This rearrangement joins TRBV4-3 to TRBJ2-1, with 8 bases identical to TRBD2. Germline V CDR1 and CDR2: LGHNA, YSLEER. V lost 0 bases, J lost 9 bases, and 10 bases stayed unmatched. CDR3 length: 16 residues. The CDR3 coding sequence is TGCGCCAGCAGCCAAGAACCGGCTAGCGGGCGTTTTGAGCAGTTCTTC. Translated: CASSQEPASGRFEQFF.

The rearrangement links TRBV19 to TRBJ1-2; D perhaps matches TRBD1 (5 bases). The germline CDR1 and CDR2 sequences are LNHDA and SQIVND (reference sequence). Trimming pared 3 bases from V and 4 bases from J, leaving 9 bases between. CDR3 length: 13 residues. The CDR3 protein is CASSIDRIYGYTF. DNA of the CDR3: TGTGCCAGTAGTATCGACAGAATCTATGGCTACACCTTC.

This clone was counted a few times. The chain links TRBV25-1 to TRBJ2-1, with D possibly being TRBD2 (5 bases). Trimming took off 3 bases at V and 0 bases at J, with 9 bases between the two ends. Germline V gene data show CDR1 as MGHDK and CDR2 as SYGVNS. The CDR3 length is 15 residues. CDR3 residues: CASSEGSGSYNEQFF. The CDR3 nucleotides are TGTGCCAGCAGTGAGGGAAGCGGCTCCTACAATGAGCAGTTCTTC.

The rearrangement uses TRBV18 and TRBJ2-1, with TRBD1 identical over 9 bases. Germline V gene sequence: CDR1 KGHSH, CDR2 LQKENI. Trimming took 5 bases from V and 4 from J; bases not matched to a gene: 6. This CDR3 has 15 residues. The CDR3 loop reads CASSSRTGEYNEQFF. DNA of the CDR3: TGTGCCAGCTCATCGAGGACAGGGGAATACAATGAGCAGTTCTTC.

The chain joins TRBV7-9 to TRBJ2-1; 7 nucleotides line up with TRBD2. CDR3 size: 14 residues. Germline V CDR1 and CDR2: SEHNR, FQNEAQ (reference sequence). After removal of 5 bases from V and 4 bases from J, the junction contained 5 bases not matched to a gene. CDR3 region: CASSPGGWYNEQFF. The CDR3, as DNA: TGTGCCAGCAGCCCGGGGGGATGGTACAATGAGCAGTTCTTC.

This clone has only a few counts. The CDR3 coding sequence is TGCAGCGTTGTACGCCAGATCAATGAGCAGTTCTTC. Protein sequence: CSVVRQINEQFF. The V call is TRBV29-1, the J call TRBJ2-1; the D is unclear. Germline V lookup: CDR1 SQVTM, CDR2 ANQGSEA. This CDR3 has 12 amino acids. V lost 4 bases to trimming and J lost 6 bases, with 10 bases between them.